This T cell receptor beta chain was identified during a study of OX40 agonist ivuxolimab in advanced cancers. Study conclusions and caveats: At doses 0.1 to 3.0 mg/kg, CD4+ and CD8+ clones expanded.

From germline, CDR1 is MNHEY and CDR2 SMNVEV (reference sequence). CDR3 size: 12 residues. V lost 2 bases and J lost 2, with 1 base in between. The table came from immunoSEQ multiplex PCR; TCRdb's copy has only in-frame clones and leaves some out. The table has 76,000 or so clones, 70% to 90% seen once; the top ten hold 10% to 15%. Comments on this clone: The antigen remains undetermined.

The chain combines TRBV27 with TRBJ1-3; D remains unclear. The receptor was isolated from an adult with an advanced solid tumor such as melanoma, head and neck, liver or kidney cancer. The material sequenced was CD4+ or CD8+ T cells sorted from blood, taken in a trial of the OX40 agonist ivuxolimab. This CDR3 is CASSLPGNTIYF. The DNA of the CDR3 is TGTGCCAGCAGTTTACCTGGAAACACCATATATTTT.